This T cell receptor beta chain was identified during a study of blood T cells in healthy people across ages. It was with a sample-barcoded 5' primer and a J-beta primer mix that a second PCR of roughly 7 to 12 cycles was run. TCRdb re-analysed the 5' RACE reads in MiXCR, keeping a single row per CDR3 protein. The sample contains about 1 million distinct CDR3 sequences, under 30% of which appear only once. The study, taken as a whole, reports: It was held that diversity estimates obtained from one million T cells represented underestimates. Among long-lived donors, naive CD4+ cells were more numerous and diversity higher than in aged donors.

This clonotype has at least ten counts. The antigen is not known. V dropped 2 bases and J dropped 8; count of bases not matched to a gene: 5. The germline CDR1 and CDR2 sequences are SGDLS and YYNGEE. The CDR3 consists of 14 residues. The sample was also reused in another study, on T cells of mothers and their children. That study adds: Donation involved a few healthy Caucasian mothers and the six children that they had.

The TCR originated in a girl under 10 years old in good health. The V gene is TRBV9, the J gene TRBJ2-1, with 9 positions matching TRBD2. The sample taken for sequencing was blood. The CDR3 DNA sequence: TGTGCCAGCAGCGTTGGCGGGAGGGCCGATGAGCAGTTCTTC. Its translation: CASSVGGRADEQFF.